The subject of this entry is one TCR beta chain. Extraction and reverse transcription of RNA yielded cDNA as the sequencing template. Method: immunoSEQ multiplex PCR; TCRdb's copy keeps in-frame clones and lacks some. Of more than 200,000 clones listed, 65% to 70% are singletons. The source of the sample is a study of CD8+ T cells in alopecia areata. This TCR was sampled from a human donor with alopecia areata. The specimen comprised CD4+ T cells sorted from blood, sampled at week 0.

The CDR3 is CASSGTSVQETQYF. The CDR3 nucleotides read TGCGCCAGCAGTGGGACTAGCGTCCAAGAGACCCAGTACTTC. This rearrangement joins TRBV5-1 to TRBJ2-5; 10 bases are a match to TRBD2. The CDR3 extends over 14 amino acids. Per the germline V gene, CDR1 is SGHRS and CDR2 is YFSETQ. V shed 5 bases, J shed 1 base, and the junction held 2 bases outside the gene matches.